This entry lists 23 T cell receptor beta chains sequenced from one sample in a study of T cell responses to AZD1222 COVID-19 vaccine. This table comes from immunoSEQ multiplex PCR, and its TCRdb copy is limited to in-frame clones, with some not included. The sample includes around 120,000 clones, about 90% of them seen just once. The sequences come from peripheral blood, collected on day 0 of AZD1222 vaccination. These receptors all come from an adult in good health.

The CDR3 DNA sequence: TGTGCCAGCAGCTATACAGGGGGTGCTGGAAACACCATATATTTT. This codes for CASSYTGGAGNTIYF. The chain recombines TRBV7-8 with TRBJ1-3; 8 nucleotides align to TRBD1. CDR1 SGHVS and CDR2 FQNEAQ come from the germline V gene. The V and J ends lost 4 bases and 2 bases, in that order; junction bases with no gene match: 4. The CDR3 is 15 residues long. The variable domain in full, with the rest retrieved from reference TRBV7-8 and TRBJ1-3, is GAGVSQSPRYKVAKRGQDVALRCDPISGHVSLFWYQQALGQGPEFLTYFQNEAQLDKSGLPSDRFFAERPEGSVSTLKIQRTQQEDSAVYLCASSYTGGAGNTIYFGEGSWLTVV.

The rearrangement joins TRBV30 to TRBJ1-2; 9 bases line up with TRBD1. This CDR3 spans 15 amino acids. With 4 bases clipped from V and 4 bases from J, the junction kept 10 bases outside the gene matches. CDR1 GTSNPN and CDR2 SVGIG come from the germline V gene (reference sequence). CDR3 in amino acids: CAWNLGQGATYGYTF. The CDR3, as DNA: TGTGCCTGGAACTTGGGACAGGGAGCGACCTATGGCTACACCTTC.

The chain uses TRBV12-5 and TRBJ1-2; D is uncertain. Germline V gives CDR1 LGHNT, CDR2 FRNRAP. Trimming took off 1 base at V and 4 bases at J, with 10 bases between the two ends. CDR3 length equals 14 residues. The CDR3 DNA is TGTGCTAGTGGTTTGGGGGGTAGTATCTATGGCTACACCTTC. It is translated as CASGLGGSIYGYTF.

The rearrangement links TRBV11-2 to TRBJ2-7; D unresolved. This CDR3 is 14 amino acids long. Trimming took 1 base from V and 3 from J, leaving 10 bases between them. The germline V gene encodes CDR1 SGHAT and CDR2 FQNNGV. CDR3 protein: CASSLAAGDYEQYF. CDR3 nucleotide sequence: TGTGCCAGCAGCTTAGCGGCCGGTGACTACGAGCAGTACTTC.

The rearrangement joins TRBV28 to TRBJ2-1, with 7 bases that match TRBD2. V shed 7 bases, J shed 3 bases, and the junction held 6 bases outside the gene matches. This CDR3 spans 14 amino acids. Germline-derived CDR1 and CDR2 are MDHEN and SYDVKM. For the CDR3, the DNA is TGTGCCAGCACCTTTGCGGGAGACTACAATGAGCAGTTCTTC. Translation gives CASTFAGDYNEQFF.

This clone was counted once. The chain has TRBV6-5 and TRBJ1-2; perhaps TRBD1 as D (5 bases). The germline V and J ends were trimmed by 1 base and 4 bases, with 13 bases remaining between them. CDR3 length: 15 amino acids. Germline-derived CDR1 and CDR2 are MNHEY and SVGAGI. CDR3 DNA sequence: TGTGCCAGCAGTTACTTCGGCAGGGAAAGCTATGGCTACACCTTC. It codes for CASSYFGRESYGYTF.

This chain connects TRBV6-5 to TRBJ1-4; TRBD1 is a possible D gene (5 bases). The CDR3 is 15 residues long. Germline V gene sequence: CDR1 MNHEY, CDR2 SVGAGI. The V gene lost 8 bases and the J gene lost 8 bases, with 21 bases spanning the gap. CDR3: CASGSEPGRPEKLFF. CDR3 nucleotides: TGTGCCAGCGGATCTGAACCGGGACGTCCGGAAAAACTGTTTTTT.

The chain links TRBV10-2 to TRBJ1-1, with a possible D match to TRBD1 (5 bases). The CDR3 is 13 residues long. CDR1 is WSHSY and CDR2 is SAAADI in the germline V gene. V was shortened by 8 bases and J by 3 bases, with 13 bases between the two germline ends. CDR3 amino acids: CASRPGGDTEAFF. The CDR3 region has the DNA TGCGCCAGCCGCCCGGGGGGGGACACTGAAGCTTTCTTT.

This clone was observed once. The chain links TRBV28 to TRBJ1-2; D gene uncertain. The CDR3 spans 11 residues. Trimming shortened V by 4 bases and J by 4 bases, and 4 bases separated the two germline ends. Germline lookup yields CDR1 MDHEN and CDR2 SYDVKM. CDR3 coding DNA: TGTGCCAGCAGTTCCCGCTATGGCTACACCTTC. This encodes CASSSRYGYTF.

The genes are TRBV3-1 (or the pseudogene TRBV3-2) and TRBJ2-2; possible D gene TRBD1, 5 bases. V was cut by 2 bases and J by 3 bases, with 16 bases left in between. Per the germline V gene, CDR1 is LGHDT and CDR2 is YNNKEL (reference sequence). CDR3 length: 17 residues. DNA of the CDR3: TGTGCCAGCAGCCAACAGGACATATTTTTGGACACCGGGGAGCTGTTTTTT. Its protein product is CASSQQDIFLDTGELFF.

This chain connects TRBV5-1 to TRBJ2-5, with 7 bases lining up with TRBD2. Germline CDR1 reads SGHRS; CDR2 reads YFSETQ. The CDR3 spans 14 residues. J gave up 7 bases and V 4 bases, and 10 bases lay outside the gene matches. The CDR3 spells CASSPWTSEGTQYF. The CDR3 region has the DNA TGCGCCAGCAGCCCATGGACTAGTGAAGGGACCCAGTACTTC.

This sequence joins TRBV10-3 and TRBJ1-4, with 10 bases aligning to TRBD1. The CDR3 sequence is 17 residues long. V lost 3 bases and J lost 8; bases outside the gene matches: 12. Germline V gene data show CDR1 as ENHRY and CDR2 as SYGVKD. CDR3 DNA: TGTGCCATCAGTGACAAACGGGACAGGGGTTTCAAGGAAAAACTGTTTTTT. Translated: CAISDKRDRGFKEKLFF.

The chain recombines TRBV15 with TRBJ1-2; D ambiguous. V gave up 3 bases and J gave up 5 bases, with 7 bases separating them. The germline CDR1 and CDR2 sequences are LNHNV and YYDKDF (reference sequence). This CDR3 is 12 amino acids long. The CDR3 bases are TGTGCCACCAGCAGCAGGACGTATGGCTACACCTTC. Translated: CATSSRTYGYTF.

This clone was seen only once. The genes are TRBV10-2 and TRBJ2-3, with 9 bases fitting TRBD1. There are 20 residues in the CDR3. V lost 11 bases, J lost 7 bases, and 31 bases stayed unmatched. Germline lookup yields CDR1 WSHSY and CDR2 SAAADI. CDR3: CASSTLRTGAFDTHINTQYF. The CDR3 DNA reads TGCGCCTCAAGTACCCTCCGGACAGGGGCCTTTGACACACACATAAATACGCAGTATTTT.

This rearrangement joins TRBV27 to TRBJ1-1; a weak D match, TRBD1 (6 bases). The CDR3 length is 13 residues. Trimming took 10 bases from V and 5 from J, leaving 17 bases between them. The germline gives CDR1 MNHEY, CDR2 SMNVEV (reference sequence). CDR3 loop: CATKNRGGTEAFF. In DNA form, the CDR3 reads TGTGCCACCAAAAACCGAGGGGGGACTGAAGCTTTCTTT.

The chain employs TRBV19 and TRBJ1-5; D might be TRBD1 (5 bases). In germline, CDR1 is LNHDA, CDR2 SQIVND (reference sequence). The CDR3 is 14 amino acids. The ends were cut back, 2 bases at V and 5 bases at J, with 10 bases in the middle. The chain's CDR3 is CASSIPARDQPQHF. Here the CDR3 DNA reads TGTGCCAGTAGTATACCGGCCAGGGATCAGCCCCAGCATTTT.

V usage is TRBV15 and J usage is TRBJ2-5; 10 bases match TRBD2. Losses at the gene ends were 1 base for V and 2 bases for J; bases not matched to a gene: 7. This CDR3 spans 17 amino acids. Per the germline V gene, CDR1 is LNHNV and CDR2 is YYDKDF (reference sequence). Written as DNA, the CDR3 is TGTGCCACCAGCAGAGTCCTCCTGACTAGCGGGCAAGAGACCCAGTACTTC. The encoded protein is CATSRVLLTSGQETQYF.

This clone was seen a few times. The chain links TRBV5-1 to TRBJ1-1, with TRBD1 matching 7 bases. V lost 7 bases to trimming and J lost 2 bases; unmatched junction nucleotides: 8. This CDR3 is 14 amino acids long. The germline CDR1 and CDR2 sequences are SGHRS and YFSETQ. CDR3 protein: CASQTGDSNTEAFF. The CDR3 DNA reads as TGCGCCAGCCAAACAGGGGACAGTAACACTGAAGCTTTCTTT.

V usage is TRBV7-2 and J usage is TRBJ1-2, with 12 bases aligning to TRBD1. The V and J ends lost 7 bases and 3 bases, in that order; junction bases with no gene match: 9. The CDR3 is 16 residues long. In germline, CDR1 is SGHTA, CDR2 FQGNSA. CDR3 sequence reads: CASTRGGTGGDYGYTF. Written as DNA, the CDR3 is TGTGCCAGCACAAGAGGGGGGACAGGGGGCGACTATGGCTACACCTTC.

The rearrangement links TRBV7-9 to TRBJ2-1; the match to TRBD2 covers 10 bases. This CDR3 has 15 residues. V shed 2 bases, J shed 7 bases, and the junction held 5 bases outside the gene matches. Germline V gene lookup returns CDR1 SEHNR and CDR2 FQNEAQ (reference sequence). The CDR3 protein is CASSLFSGGMNEQFF. CDR3 nucleotides: TGTGCCAGCAGCTTATTTAGCGGGGGGATGAATGAGCAGTTCTTC. The variable domain in full, with the rest retrieved from reference TRBV7-9 and TRBJ2-1, is DTGVSQNPRHKITKRGQNVTFRCDPISEHNRLYWYRQTLGQGPEFLTYFQNEAQLEKSRLLSDRFSAERPKGSFSTLEIQRTEQGDSAMYLCASSLFSGGMNEQFFGPGTRLTVL.

The chain has TRBV7-2 and TRBJ1-5; 9 bases map to TRBD1. This CDR3 region has 19 residues. Per germline, CDR1 SGHTA and CDR2 FQGNSA. V was clipped by 2 bases and J by 3 bases; unmatched bases: 14. The CDR3 here is CASSLIDLDRGILNQPQHF. DNA of the CDR3: TGTGCCAGCAGCTTAATCGACCTAGACAGGGGGATCCTCAATCAGCCCCAGCATTTT.

This clone has a count of ten or more. The chain has TRBV29-1 and TRBJ1-2; 10 positions match TRBD1. The CDR3 totals 11 residues. Germline V gives CDR1 SQVTM, CDR2 ANQGSEA. V dropped 7 bases and J dropped 8; count of bases not matched to a gene: 4. CDR3 region: CSGGTGEGYTF. The CDR3 nucleotides are TGCAGCGGTGGGACAGGGGAAGGCTACACCTTC.

This chain links TRBV6-2 or TRBV6-3 with TRBJ1-2; 10 bases match TRBD1. This CDR3 is 15 amino acids long. Germline CDR1 is MNHEY and CDR2 is SVGEGT. The ends lost 6 bases at V and 8 bases at J; junction bases unmatched: 12. The CDR3 bases are TGTGCCAGCAGCGAAACCGGGACAGGGGTTAGCGGCTACACCTTC. Amino acid sequence: CASSETGTGVSGYTF.